A selection of T cell receptor beta chains follows, all from one sample in a study of blood T cells in healthy people across ages. A single record per CDR3 protein comes from TCRdb applying MiXCR to the 5' RACE reads. The data hold hundreds of thousands of distinct CDR3 sequences, with roughly 50% observed a single time. The sequencing input was blood. The receptors originated from a woman aged 60-70 years in good health. Each CDR3 is given with its conserved first and last residue. Fields, in order: D gene, V gene, clone size, J gene, CDR3 protein, CDR3 DNA. D genes are given only for firm matches. Part of the rows lack a size; the others show once, few, many or a class for expanded clones.

NA,TRBV4-3,NA,TRBJ2-7,CASSQHMAGRVYEQYF,TGCGCCAGCAGCCAACATATGGCAGGGAGAGTGTATGAGCAGTACTTC
NA,TRBV3-1,few,TRBJ2-7,CASSQSRVRGYEQYF,TGTGCCAGCAGCCAAAGCAGGGTCCGCGGCTACGAGCAGTACTTC
NA,TRBV18,NA,TRBJ1-4,CASSPGREKLFF,TGTGCCAGCTCACCAGGAAGGGAAAAACTGTTTTTT
TRBD1,TRBV20-1,few,TRBJ1-2,CSALLDRFYGYTF,TGCAGTGCTCTCCTGGACAGGTTCTATGGCTACACCTTC
NA,TRBV20-1,NA,TRBJ2-1,CSAHTHGAEHTSYNEQFF,TGCAGTGCTCACACCCACGGGGCTGAACACACCTCCTACAATGAGCAGTTCTTC
NA,TRBV7-2,NA,TRBJ2-6,CASSSPAGANVLTF,TGTGCCAGCAGCTCCCCCGCGGGGGCCAACGTCCTGACTTTC
NA,TRBV7-2,few,TRBJ2-5,CASSLGRRGGWETQYF,TGTGCCAGCAGCTTAGGACGCAGGGGAGGGTGGGAGACCCAGTACTTC
TRBD2,TRBV5-1,NA,TRBJ2-7,CASSLLASGNAYEQYF,TGCGCCAGCAGCTTGCTAGCTAGCGGTAACGCCTACGAGCAGTACTTC
NA,TRBV15,few,TRBJ2-5,CATSREQLWMGSEETQYF,TGTGCCACCAGCAGAGAGCAACTATGGATGGGTAGTGAAGAGACCCAGTACTTC
TRBD2,TRBV30,NA,TRBJ2-7,CAWSVRRTGLAGSYEQYF,TGTGCCTGGAGTGTACGGCGGACAGGACTAGCGGGGTCCTACGAGCAGTACTTC
TRBD1,TRBV7-9,NA,TRBJ2-3,CASSLRQGVMGDTQYF,TGTGCCAGCAGCTTACGACAGGGCGTAATGGGGGATACGCAGTATTTT
NA,TRBV7-6,NA,TRBJ2-5,CASSLAFKGWETQYF,TGTGCCAGCAGCTTAGCGTTTAAGGGATGGGAGACCCAGTACTTC
NA,TRBV24-1,NA,TRBJ2-5,CATSSGTGRETQYF,TGTGCCACCAGTAGCGGAACAGGCCGAGAGACCCAGTACTTC
TRBD1,TRBV7-2,NA,TRBJ2-3,CASSLGTGLDTQYF,TGTGCCAGCAGCCTAGGGACAGGTCTAGATACGCAGTATTTT
TRBD2,TRBV4-3,few,TRBJ2-7,CASSPTLEREFDEQYF,TGCGCCAGCAGCCCAACTCTGGAGCGGGAGTTCGACGAGCAGTACTTC
TRBD2,TRBV6-2/TRBV6-3,few,TRBJ2-5,CASSPPLAATSQETQYF,TGTGCCAGCAGTCCCCCTCTAGCGGCTACGTCCCAAGAGACCCAGTACTTC
TRBD1,TRBV6-1,NA,TRBJ2-5,CASSELDRGLGETQYF,TGTGCCAGCAGTGAACTGGACAGGGGGCTGGGGGAGACCCAGTACTTC
NA,TRBV9,NA,TRBJ2-5,CASSVGAFRETQYF,TGTGCCAGCAGCGTAGGAGCGTTCAGAGAGACCCAGTACTTC
NA,TRBV6-1,NA,TRBJ2-1,CASSQTTNEQFF,TGTGCCAGCAGCCAAACTACGAATGAGCAGTTCTTC
TRBD2,TRBV20-1,NA,TRBJ2-2,CSARDPWGGDGELFF,TGCAGTGCTAGAGATCCATGGGGGGGAGACGGGGAGCTGTTTTTT
NA,TRBV7-2,NA,TRBJ1-6,CASSLSRGSPLHF,TGTGCCAGCAGCTTATCCCGAGGTTCACCCCTCCACTTT
NA,TRBV10-3,NA,TRBJ2-3,CAISPGTQTDTQYF,TGTGCCATCAGCCCGGGGACCCAAACAGATACGCAGTATTTT
TRBD2,TRBV20-1,many,TRBJ2-7,CSARGLADYYNEQYF,TGCAGTGCCCGCGGACTAGCGGATTACTACAATGAGCAGTACTTC
NA,TRBV4-3,NA,TRBJ2-3,CASSQAVTGEGTDTQYF,TGCGCCAGCAGCCAGGCCGTGACAGGCGAGGGCACAGATACGCAGTATTTT
TRBD1,TRBV7-9,once,TRBJ2-5,CASSLEQGVYGQYF,TGTGCCAGCAGCTTAGAACAGGGGGTGTACGGGCAGTACTTC
NA,TRBV28,NA,TRBJ2-4,CASSFSGKDQYF,TGTGCCAGCAGTTTTTCAGGAAAAGACCAGTACTTC
NA,TRBV21-1,NA,TRBJ1-4,CASSKVGGRPEKLFF,TGTGCCAGCAGCAAAGTTGGGGGGCGCCCCGAAAAACTGTTTTTT
TRBD1,TRBV9,few,TRBJ1-1,CASSVRQGAAEAFF,TGTGCCAGCAGCGTAAGGCAGGGGGCCGCTGAAGCTTTCTTT
TRBD1,TRBV12-3/TRBV12-4,NA,TRBJ2-1,CTSSYPGQGYEQFF,TGTACCAGCAGTTACCCGGGACAGGGGTACGAGCAGTTCTTC
NA,TRBV9,few,TRBJ2-7,CASSVREGASDEQYF,TGTGCCAGCAGCGTACGAGAAGGGGCGTCTGACGAGCAGTACTTC
TRBD2,TRBV4-1,few,TRBJ2-1,CASSISRGAGGANEQFF,TGCGCCAGCAGCATATCCCGGGGGGCGGGAGGAGCGAATGAGCAGTTCTTC
NA,TRBV28,few,TRBJ2-5,CASSKGSMTAQETQYF,TGTGCCAGCAGTAAGGGGTCGATGACAGCCCAAGAGACCCAGTACTTC
NA,TRBV4-3,few,TRBJ2-5,CASSPRPGEETQYF,TGCGCCAGCAGCCCGCGGCCGGGAGAAGAGACCCAGTACTTC
NA,TRBV20-1,NA,TRBJ2-7,CSAAGMETYEQYF,TGCAGTGCAGCCGGAATGGAAACCTACGAGCAGTACTTC
NA,TRBV9,few,TRBJ2-7,CASTGGRGTASKPSSYEQYF,TGTGCCAGCACCGGAGGGAGAGGGACAGCATCGAAACCGAGCTCCTACGAGCAGTACTTC
NA,TRBV28,many,TRBJ2-3,CASSSTADTQYF,TGTGCCAGCAGTTCGACAGCAGATACGCAGTATTTT
NA,TRBV5-1,once,TRBJ2-7,CASSLRAAISYEQYF,TGCGCCAGCAGCTTGAGGGCAGCGATCTCCTACGAGCAGTACTTC
TRBD2,TRBV20-1,NA,TRBJ2-1,CSALAGGPVIEQFF,TGCAGTGCTTTAGCGGGAGGGCCGGTTATTGAGCAGTTCTTC
NA,TRBV7-2,NA,TRBJ2-2,CASSLRRDNTGELFF,TGTGCCAGCAGCTTACGGCGAGACAACACCGGGGAGCTGTTTTTT
TRBD2,TRBV20-1,NA,TRBJ2-1,CSATRAGDFYNEQFF,TGCAGTGCCACCCGAGCGGGAGATTTCTACAATGAGCAGTTCTTC
NA,TRBV7-2,NA,TRBJ2-3,CASSLEAQGTDTQYF,TGTGCCAGCAGCTTAGAAGCGCAGGGCACAGATACGCAGTATTTT
NA,TRBV12-3/TRBV12-4,NA,TRBJ2-2,CASRGGLNTGELFF,TGTGCCAGCAGGGGGGGGCTGAACACCGGGGAGCTGTTTTTT
TRBD1,TRBV24-1,NA,TRBJ2-1,CATSDLTGGKETQFF,TGTGCCACCAGTGATTTGACAGGGGGCAAGGAGACCCAGTTCTTC
TRBD1,TRBV27,NA,TRBJ1-4,CASSPPGTGEGKLFF,TGTGCCAGCAGTCCCCCCGGGACAGGGGAGGGAAAACTGTTTTTT
NA,TRBV12-3/TRBV12-4,NA,TRBJ2-6,CASRTESGANVLTF,TGTGCCAGCAGAACAGAATCTGGGGCCAACGTCCTGACTTTC
NA,TRBV5-1,few,TRBJ1-2,CASRESQGIGIYGYTF,TGCGCCAGCCGCGAGTCGCAGGGAATAGGGATCTATGGCTACACCTTC
NA,TRBV20-1,NA,TRBJ2-4,CSASFPAVAKNIQYF,TGCAGTGCTAGTTTCCCCGCGGTAGCCAAAAACATTCAGTACTTC
NA,TRBV4-3,NA,TRBJ2-1,CASSQAMSGWDEQFF,TGCGCCAGCAGCCAAGCGATGTCAGGGTGGGATGAGCAGTTCTTC
NA,TRBV7-2,few,TRBJ1-6,CASSFGRMDSPLHF,TGTGCCAGCAGCTTTGGACGTATGGATTCACCCCTCCACTTT
TRBD1,TRBV7-2,NA,TRBJ2-7,CASSFGTGGLEEQYF,TGTGCCAGCAGCTTTGGGACAGGGGGTCTCGAGGAGCAGTACTTC
NA,TRBV14,few,TRBJ1-6,CASSQEGSSPLHF,TGTGCCAGCAGCCAAGAGGGGAGCTCACCCCTCCACTTT
NA,TRBV28,NA,TRBJ2-7,CASSQPPWGQGDEQYF,TGTGCCAGCAGCCAACCCCCCTGGGGGCAGGGTGACGAGCAGTACTTC
NA,TRBV7-2,NA,TRBJ1-4,CASSPQGGASTNEKLFF,TGTGCCAGCAGCCCCCAGGGCGGGGCATCAACTAATGAAAAACTGTTTTTT
NA,TRBV20-1,NA,TRBJ2-7,CSAPQGFYSYNEQYF,TGCAGTGCTCCCCAGGGATTTTACTCCTACAATGAGCAGTACTTC
NA,TRBV29-1,NA,TRBJ2-2,CSVAGTSPNTGELFF,TGCAGCGTTGCAGGTACTAGCCCGAACACCGGGGAGCTGTTTTTT
TRBD2,TRBV11-3,NA,TRBJ2-1,CASSLDPLAGQQFF,TGTGCCAGCAGCTTAGATCCGCTAGCGGGACAGCAGTTCTTC
NA,TRBV15,many,TRBJ2-7,CATSRDRSQATYEQYF,TGTGCCACCAGCAGAGATCGGTCCCAGGCCACCTACGAGCAGTACTTC
TRBD2,TRBV2,NA,TRBJ2-1,CASSQTSDSYNEQFF,TGTGCCAGCAGTCAGACTAGCGACTCCTACAATGAGCAGTTCTTC
TRBD1,TRBV2,NA,TRBJ1-2,CASSLGQGRDGYTF,TGTGCCAGCAGTCTTGGACAGGGGAGGGATGGCTACACCTTC
TRBD2,TRBV25-1,NA,TRBJ2-7,CASSERFSGDEQYF,TGTGCCAGCAGTGAACGATTCAGCGGGGACGAGCAGTACTTC